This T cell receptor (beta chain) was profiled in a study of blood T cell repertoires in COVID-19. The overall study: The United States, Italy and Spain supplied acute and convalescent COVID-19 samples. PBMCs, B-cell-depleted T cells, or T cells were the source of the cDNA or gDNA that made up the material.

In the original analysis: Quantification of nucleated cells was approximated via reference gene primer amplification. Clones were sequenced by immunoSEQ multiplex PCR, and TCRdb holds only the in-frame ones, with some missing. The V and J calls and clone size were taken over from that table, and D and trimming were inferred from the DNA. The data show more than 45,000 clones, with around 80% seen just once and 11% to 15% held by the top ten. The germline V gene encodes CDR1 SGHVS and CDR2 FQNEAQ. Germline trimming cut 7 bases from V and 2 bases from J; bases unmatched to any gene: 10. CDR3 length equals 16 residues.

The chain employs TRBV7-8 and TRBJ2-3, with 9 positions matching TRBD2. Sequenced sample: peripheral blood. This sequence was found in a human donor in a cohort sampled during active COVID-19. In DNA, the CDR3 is TGTGCCAGCAAACTCGGGGTAGCGGGAGTCACAGATACGCAGTATTTT. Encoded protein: CASKLGVAGVTDTQYF.